This T cell receptor beta chain is from a study of OX40 agonist ivuxolimab in advanced cancers. This clone was seen once. Its antigen is unidentified. The study's findings and limits: The authors did not determine the antigen specificity of the expanded peripheral T cells. Certain nonresponders likewise exhibited a low normalized T-cell clonal expansion.

Per germline, CDR1 LNHDA and CDR2 SQIVND (reference sequence). The CDR3 contains 17 residues. V trimming: 5 bases; J trimming: 5 bases; junction bases outside the gene matches: 10. TCRdb's copy holds only in-frame clones and misses some; the assay was immunoSEQ multiplex PCR. The data hold about 90,000 clones, with approximately 91% observed a single time. This chain joins TRBV19 and TRBJ2-5; 14 positions agree with TRBD2. The sample was CD4+ or CD8+ T cells sorted from blood, taken in a trial of the OX40 agonist ivuxolimab. This TCR was sampled from an adult with an advanced solid tumor such as melanoma, head and neck, liver or kidney cancer. The CDR3 DNA reads TGTGCCAGTAGTGCCAGACTAGCGGGAGGGCCTTCTGAGACCCAGTACTTC. Translation gives CASSARLAGGPSETQYF.